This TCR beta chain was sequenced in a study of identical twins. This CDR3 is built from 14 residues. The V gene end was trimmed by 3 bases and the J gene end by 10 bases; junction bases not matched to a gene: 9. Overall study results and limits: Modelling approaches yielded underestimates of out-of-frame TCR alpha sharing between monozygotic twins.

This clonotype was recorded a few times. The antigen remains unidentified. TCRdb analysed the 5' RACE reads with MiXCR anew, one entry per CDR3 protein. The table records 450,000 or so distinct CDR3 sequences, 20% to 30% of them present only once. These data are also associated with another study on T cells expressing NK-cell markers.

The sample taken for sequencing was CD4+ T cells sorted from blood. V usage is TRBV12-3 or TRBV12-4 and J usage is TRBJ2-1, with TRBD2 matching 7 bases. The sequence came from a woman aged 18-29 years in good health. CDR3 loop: CASSFGGGSGEQFF. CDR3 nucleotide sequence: TGTGCCAGCAGTTTCGGCGGGGGTTCGGGGGAGCAGTTCTTC.